This T cell receptor beta chain was captured by sequencing in a study of cytomegalovirus exposure and HLA in healthy donors. Study conclusions and caveats: Information on immune exposure was restricted to one variable (CMV serostatus).

J was trimmed by 8 bases and V by 5 bases; bases with no gene match: 5. From germline, CDR1 is SEHNR and CDR2 FQNEAQ (reference sequence). The CDR3 has 14 amino acids. With regard to this clone: What it binds is unknown.

PCR amplification relied on 60 Vbeta primers (plus 13 Jbeta primers). Assay: immunoSEQ multiplex PCR; the TCRdb copy retains only in-frame clones and omits some. The sample records around 120,000 clones, 55% to 75% being singletons. The chain combines TRBV7-9 with TRBJ1-4; 10 bases map to TRBD1. The TCR sequence derives from a man aged 25-40 years in good health and CMV-seropositive. The specimen was PBMCs. CDR3 nucleotide sequence: TGTGCCAGCAGCAGACAGGGGGCGCGAGAAAAACTGTTTTTT. The encoded protein is CASSRQGAREKLFF.